This TCR beta chain appears in the sequencing data of a study of T cell responses to AZD1222 COVID-19 vaccine. Findings and limits, study-wide: Donor demographics were predominantly white British with a female majority; clonal diversity may be underestimated.

Comment on this clone: Its specificity is unknown.

Clones were sequenced by immunoSEQ multiplex PCR, and TCRdb holds only the in-frame ones, with some missing. The sample records approximately 150,000 clones, less than 95% being singletons. V trimming: 5 bases; J trimming: 6 bases; junction bases outside the gene matches: 10. This CDR3 is built from 16 residues. Germline V lookup: CDR1 SGHTA, CDR2 FQGNSA. The chain links TRBV7-2 to TRBJ2-5; 12 positions agree with TRBD2. The source is an adult in good health. The sequencing here drew on peripheral blood, taken on day 0 of AZD1222 vaccination. In nucleotides, the CDR3 is TGTGCCAGCAGCCCCCTGGTGACTAGCGGGGGTCAGACCCAGTACTTC. This encodes CASSPLVTSGGQTQYF.